These T cell receptor beta chains were read from a single sample in a study of cytomegalovirus exposure and HLA in healthy donors. The repertoire was sequenced with immunoSEQ multiplex PCR; TCRdb's copy has only in-frame clones and lacks some. Here the sample spans 170,000 or so clones, 84% being singletons. Input material: PBMCs. These receptor sequences come from a woman aged 18-29 years in good health and CMV-seropositive. Both conserved end residues are part of each CDR3. Only some rows state a clone size, as once, few, many or a class for expanded clones.

v_gene | abundance | CDR3aa
TRBV7-9 | few | CASSPRGPDTQYF
TRBV5-1 | . | CASSLEHYNEQFF
TRBV5-4 | . | CASSLQQAEETQYF
TRBV5-1 | . | CASSRRAGTGGMNTEAFF
TRBV11-2 | . | CASALGAGYQETQYF
TRBV27 | . | CASSPPGGPPETQYF